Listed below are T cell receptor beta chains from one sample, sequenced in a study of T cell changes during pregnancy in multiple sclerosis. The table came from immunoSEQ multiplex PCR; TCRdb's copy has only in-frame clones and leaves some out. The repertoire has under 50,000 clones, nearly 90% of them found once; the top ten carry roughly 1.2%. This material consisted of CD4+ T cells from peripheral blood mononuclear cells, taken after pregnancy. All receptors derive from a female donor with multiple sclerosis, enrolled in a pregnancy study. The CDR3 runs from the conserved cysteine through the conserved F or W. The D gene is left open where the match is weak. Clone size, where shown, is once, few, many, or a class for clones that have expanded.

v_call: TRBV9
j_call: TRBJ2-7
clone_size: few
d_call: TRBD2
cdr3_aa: CASSVVSSGSSSYEQYF
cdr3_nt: TGTGCCAGCAGCGTAGTGTCTAGCGGGAGTAGCTCCTACGAGCAGTACTTC

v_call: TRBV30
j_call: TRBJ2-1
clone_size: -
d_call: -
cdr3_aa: CAGAAQGFHNEQFF
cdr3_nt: TGTGCCGGAGCGGCACAGGGTTTTCACAATGAGCAGTTCTTC

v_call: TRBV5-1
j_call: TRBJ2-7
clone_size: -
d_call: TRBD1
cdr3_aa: CASSLEGQSSYEQYF
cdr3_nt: TGCGCCAGCAGCTTGGAGGGACAGAGCTCCTACGAGCAGTACTTC

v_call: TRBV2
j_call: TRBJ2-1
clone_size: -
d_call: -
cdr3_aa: CASSNRYDEQFF
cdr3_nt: TGTGCCAGCAGCAACAGGTACGATGAGCAGTTCTTC

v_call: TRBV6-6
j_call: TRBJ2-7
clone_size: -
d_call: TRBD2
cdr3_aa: CASSYQTSGSYEQYF
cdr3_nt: TGTGCCAGCAGTTACCAGACTAGCGGGAGCTACGAGCAGTACTTC

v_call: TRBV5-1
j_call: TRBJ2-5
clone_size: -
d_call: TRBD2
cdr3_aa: CASSLGLAGGREETQYF
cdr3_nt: TGCGCCAGCAGCCTGGGACTAGCGGGAGGGCGAGAGGAGACCCAGTACTTC

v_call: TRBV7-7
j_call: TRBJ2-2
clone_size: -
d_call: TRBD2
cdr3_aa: CASSDTSGSVGELFF
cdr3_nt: TGTGCTAGCAGCGATACTAGCGGGAGTGTCGGGGAGCTGTTTTTT

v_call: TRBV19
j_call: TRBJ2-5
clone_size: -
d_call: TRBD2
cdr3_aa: CASSMTSGSTETQYF
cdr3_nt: TGTGCCAGTAGTATGACTAGCGGGAGTACCGAGACCCAGTACTTC

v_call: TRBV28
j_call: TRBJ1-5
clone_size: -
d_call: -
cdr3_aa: CASSLLQGRSNQPQHF
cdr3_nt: TGTGCCAGCAGTTTATTACAGGGTCGAAGCAATCAGCCCCAGCATTTT

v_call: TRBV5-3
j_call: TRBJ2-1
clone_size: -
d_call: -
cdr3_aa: CARPSTASYNEQFF
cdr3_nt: TGTGCCAGACCATCGACTGCTTCCTACAATGAGCAGTTCTTC

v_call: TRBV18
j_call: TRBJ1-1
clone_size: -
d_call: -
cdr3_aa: CASSPTASSEGTEAFF
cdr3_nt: TGTGCCAGCTCACCCACGGCTTCTTCCGAGGGCACTGAAGCTTTCTTT

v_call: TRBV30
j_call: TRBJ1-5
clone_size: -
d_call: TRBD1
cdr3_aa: CAWSVQGDQPQHF
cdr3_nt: TGTGCCTGGAGTGTACAGGGGGACCAGCCCCAGCATTTT

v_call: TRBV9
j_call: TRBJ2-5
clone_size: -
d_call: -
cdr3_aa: CASSVGRLGGVPSQETQYF
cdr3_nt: TGTGCCAGCAGCGTAGGGAGGCTCGGGGGAGTCCCCTCACAAGAGACCCAGTACTTC

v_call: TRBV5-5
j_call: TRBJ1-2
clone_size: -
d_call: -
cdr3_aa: CASSLDGSLNYGYTF
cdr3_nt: TGTGCCAGCAGCTTGGACGGGAGTTTAAACTATGGCTACACCTTC

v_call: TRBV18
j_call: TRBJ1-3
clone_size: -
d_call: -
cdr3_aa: CASSPGPGNTIYF
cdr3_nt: TGTGCCAGCTCACCAGGCCCTGGAAACACCATATATTTT

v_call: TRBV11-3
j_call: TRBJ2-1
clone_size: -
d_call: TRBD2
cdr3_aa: CASSLGTSGYNEQFF
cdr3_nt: TGTGCCAGCAGCTTAGGGACTAGCGGTTACAATGAGCAGTTCTTC

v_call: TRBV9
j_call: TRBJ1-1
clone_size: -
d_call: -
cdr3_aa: CASSFGGGGTEAFF
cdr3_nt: TGTGCCAGCAGCTTCGGAGGGGGGGGCACTGAAGCTTTCTTT

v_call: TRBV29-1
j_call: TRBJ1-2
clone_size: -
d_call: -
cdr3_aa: CSVEKAGLQGYTF
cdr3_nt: TGCAGCGTTGAAAAGGCGGGGCTTCAGGGCTACACCTTC

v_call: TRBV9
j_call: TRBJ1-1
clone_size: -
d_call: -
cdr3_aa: CASSPNTGNTEAFF
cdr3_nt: TGTGCCAGCAGCCCCAACACAGGGAACACTGAAGCTTTCTTT

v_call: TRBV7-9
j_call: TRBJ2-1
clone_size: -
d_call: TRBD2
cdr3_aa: CASSLGTSGRQFF
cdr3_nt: TGTGCCAGCAGCTTAGGCACTAGCGGGAGGCAGTTCTTC

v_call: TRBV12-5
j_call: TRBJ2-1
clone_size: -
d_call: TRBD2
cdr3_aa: CASGAGREYNEQFF
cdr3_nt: TGTGCTAGTGGTGCCGGGAGGGAATACAATGAGCAGTTCTTC

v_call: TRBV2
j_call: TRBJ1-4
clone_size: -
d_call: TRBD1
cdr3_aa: CASSGTQGEKLFF
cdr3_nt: TGTGCCAGCAGTGGGACACAGGGGGAAAAACTGTTTTTT

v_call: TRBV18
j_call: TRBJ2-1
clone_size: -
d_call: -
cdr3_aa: CASSPTSLYNEQFF
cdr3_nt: TGTGCCAGCTCACCGACTTCTTTGTACAATGAGCAGTTCTTC

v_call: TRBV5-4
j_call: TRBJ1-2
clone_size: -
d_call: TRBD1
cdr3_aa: CASTPGTGLGYTF
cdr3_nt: TGTGCCAGCACCCCCGGGACAGGCCTCGGCTACACCTTC

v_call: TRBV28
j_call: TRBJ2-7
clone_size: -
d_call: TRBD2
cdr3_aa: CASSFQAGGLDEQYF
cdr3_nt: TGTGCCAGCAGTTTTCAAGCGGGAGGTTTAGACGAGCAGTACTTC

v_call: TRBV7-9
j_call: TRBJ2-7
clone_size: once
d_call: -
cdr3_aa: CASSLSGGSNEQYF
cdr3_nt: TGTGCCAGCAGCTTGAGTGGCGGTTCGAACGAGCAGTACTTC

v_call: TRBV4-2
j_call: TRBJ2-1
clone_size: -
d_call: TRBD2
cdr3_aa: CASSQDQASGSDEQFF
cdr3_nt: TGTGCCAGCAGCCAAGATCAGGCTAGCGGGAGCGATGAGCAGTTCTTC

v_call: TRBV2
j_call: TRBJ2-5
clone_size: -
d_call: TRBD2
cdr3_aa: CASRSFWTSGRATSGETQYF
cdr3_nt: TGTGCCAGCAGGTCCTTTTGGACTAGCGGGAGGGCTACGAGTGGGGAGACCCAGTACTTC

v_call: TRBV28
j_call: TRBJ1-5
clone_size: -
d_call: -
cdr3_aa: CASSLLFQGKVVQPQHF
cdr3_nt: TGTGCCAGCAGTTTACTTTTCCAGGGGAAGGTAGTACAGCCCCAGCATTTT

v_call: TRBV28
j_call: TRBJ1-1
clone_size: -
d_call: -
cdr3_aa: CASGPLGTEAFF
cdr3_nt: TGTGCCAGCGGGCCCCTTGGCACTGAAGCTTTCTTT

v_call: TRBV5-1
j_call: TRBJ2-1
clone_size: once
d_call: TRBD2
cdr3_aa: CASSPGTSGNEQFF
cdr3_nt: TGCGCCAGCAGCCCGGGGACTAGCGGGAATGAGCAGTTCTTC

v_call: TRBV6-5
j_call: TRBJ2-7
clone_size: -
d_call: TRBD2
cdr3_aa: CASTYPGAGDEQYF
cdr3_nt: TGTGCCAGCACCTATCCAGGAGCGGGAGACGAGCAGTACTTC

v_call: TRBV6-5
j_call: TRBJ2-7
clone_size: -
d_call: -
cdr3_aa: CASTAGGYEQYF
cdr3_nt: TGTGCCAGCACGGCAGGGGGGTACGAGCAGTACTTC

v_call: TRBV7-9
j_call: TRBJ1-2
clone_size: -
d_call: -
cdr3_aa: CASSLPLLDYGYTF
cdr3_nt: TGTGCCAGCAGCTTACCCCTGTTAGACTATGGCTACACCTTC

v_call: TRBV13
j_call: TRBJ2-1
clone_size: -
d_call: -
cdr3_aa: CASSLGGLGSYNEQFF
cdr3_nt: TGTGCCAGCAGCTTAGGGGGCCTTGGTAGCTACAATGAGCAGTTCTTC

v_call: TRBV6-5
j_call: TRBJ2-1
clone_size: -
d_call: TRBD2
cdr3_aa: CASSYDSGVYNEQFF
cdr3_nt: TGTGCCAGCAGTTACGACAGCGGGGTTTACAATGAGCAGTTCTTC

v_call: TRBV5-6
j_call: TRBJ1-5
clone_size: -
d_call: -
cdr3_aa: CASSLGAGQPQHF
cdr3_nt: TGTGCCAGCAGCTTGGGAGCGGGCCAGCCCCAGCATTTT

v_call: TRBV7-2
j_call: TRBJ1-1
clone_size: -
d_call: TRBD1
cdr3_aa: CASSRTGASNTEAFF
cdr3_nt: TGTGCCAGCAGCCGGACAGGGGCGTCCAACACTGAAGCTTTCTTT

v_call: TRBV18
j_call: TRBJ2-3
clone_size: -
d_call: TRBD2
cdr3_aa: CASSRTSGSTDTQYF
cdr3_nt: TGTGCCAGCTCCAGAACTAGCGGGAGCACAGATACGCAGTATTTT

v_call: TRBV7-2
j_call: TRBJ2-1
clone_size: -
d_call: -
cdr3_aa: CASSLATARYNEQFF
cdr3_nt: TGTGCCAGCAGCTTAGCGACAGCGAGATACAATGAGCAGTTCTTC

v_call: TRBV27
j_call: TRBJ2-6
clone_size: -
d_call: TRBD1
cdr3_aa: CASSHLILSGTGVGGANVLTF
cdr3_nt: TGTGCCAGCAGTCATCTAATATTGTCAGGGACAGGGGTTGGTGGGGCCAACGTCCTGACTTTC

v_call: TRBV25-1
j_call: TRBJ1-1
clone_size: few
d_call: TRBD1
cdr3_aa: CASSEGRQGETEAFF
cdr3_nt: TGTGCCAGCAGTGAAGGTCGGCAGGGGGAGACTGAAGCTTTCTTT

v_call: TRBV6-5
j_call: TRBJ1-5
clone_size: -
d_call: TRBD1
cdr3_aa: CASSPGQGENQPQHF
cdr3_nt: TGTGCCAGCAGTCCGGGACAGGGGGAGAATCAGCCCCAGCATTTT

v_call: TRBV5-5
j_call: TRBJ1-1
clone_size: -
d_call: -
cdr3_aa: CASSFLQLNTEAFF
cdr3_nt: TGTGCCAGCAGCTTCTTACAGCTGAACACTGAAGCTTTCTTT

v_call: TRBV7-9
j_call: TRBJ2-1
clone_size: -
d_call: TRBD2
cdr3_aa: CASSTLASGRGYNEQFF
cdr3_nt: TGTGCCAGCAGCACCCTCGCAAGCGGGAGGGGGTACAATGAGCAGTTCTTC

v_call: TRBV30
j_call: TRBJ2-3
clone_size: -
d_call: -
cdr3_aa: CAWGGTPFGISTQYF
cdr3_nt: TGTGCCTGGGGGGGGACTCCCTTCGGAATTAGTACGCAGTATTTT

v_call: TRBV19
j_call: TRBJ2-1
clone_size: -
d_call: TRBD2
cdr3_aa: CASSGTRVHEQFF
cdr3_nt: TGTGCCAGTTCCGGGACTAGAGTCCATGAGCAGTTCTTC

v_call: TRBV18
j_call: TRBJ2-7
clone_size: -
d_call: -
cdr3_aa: CASSPPTLSYEQYF
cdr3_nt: TGTGCCAGCTCACCTCCGACACTGTCCTACGAGCAGTACTTC

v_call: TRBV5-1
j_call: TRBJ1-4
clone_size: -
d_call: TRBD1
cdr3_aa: CASSLRGTGNKEKLFF
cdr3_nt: TGCGCCAGCAGCTTGAGGGGGACAGGGAATAAGGAAAAACTGTTTTTT

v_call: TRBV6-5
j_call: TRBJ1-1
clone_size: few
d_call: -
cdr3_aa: CAVRQDNTEAFF
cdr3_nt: TGTGCCGTTCGACAGGATAACACTGAAGCTTTCTTT

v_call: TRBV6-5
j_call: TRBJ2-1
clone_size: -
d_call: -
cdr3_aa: CASSGAKNNNEQFF
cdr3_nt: TGTGCCAGCAGTGGAGCGAAGAACAACAATGAGCAGTTCTTC

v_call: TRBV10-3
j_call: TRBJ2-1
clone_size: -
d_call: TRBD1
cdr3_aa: CAISGQGSNEQFF
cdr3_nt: TGTGCCATCAGCGGACAGGGATCCAATGAGCAGTTCTTC

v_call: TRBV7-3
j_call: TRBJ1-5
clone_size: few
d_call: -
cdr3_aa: CASSSRRVPQPQHF
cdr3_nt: TGTGCCAGCAGCTCCCGCAGGGTGCCCCAGCCCCAGCATTTT

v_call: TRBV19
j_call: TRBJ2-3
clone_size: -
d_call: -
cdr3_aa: CASEGLGAPDTQYF
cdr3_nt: TGTGCCAGTGAGGGCCTCGGTGCCCCAGATACGCAGTATTTT